Below are 28 T cell receptor beta chains sequenced from a single sample in a study of tumor and adjacent non-tumor tissue in lung cancer. No cell sorting was done before RNA was extracted from the tissue. The library came from three nested PCR rounds adapted from ARM-PCR protocols. TCRdb used MiXCR to reprocess the multiplex PCR reads, holding one entry per CDR3 protein. The sample records approximately 110,000 distinct CDR3 sequences, more than 60% being singletons. The source material was lung tumor tissue. All receptors come from a woman aged 60 to 75 with non-small cell lung cancer.

A word on this clonotype: A read error may produce the germline difference seen at one junction end. The chain combines TRBV9 with TRBJ2-6; D gene unclear. This CDR3 spans 15 amino acids. Germline assignment: CDR1 SGDLS and CDR2 YYNGEE. In DNA form, the CDR3 reads TGTGCCAGCAGCGTGTGGGTCACTGGGACCAACGTCCTGACTTTC. It translates to CASSVWVTGTNVLTF. The full variable domain, completed using reference TRBV9 and TRBJ2-6, is DSGVTQTPKHLITATGQRVTLRCSPRSGDLSVYWYQQSLDQGLQFLIQYYNGEERAKGNILERFSAQQFPDLHSELNLSSLELGDSALYFCASSVWVTGTNVLTFGAGSRLTVL.

Turning to this clonotype: At one end the junction does not follow the germline gene, possibly because of a read error. This sequence joins TRBV19 and TRBJ2-5; D perhaps matches TRBD2 (6 bases). Germline CDR1 and CDR2: LNHDA and SQIVND (reference sequence). This CDR3 region has 14 residues. CDR3 sequence reads: CASSGFPRDETLYF. Here the CDR3 DNA reads TGTGCCAGTAGTGGGTTCCCGCGGGACGAGACCCTGTACTTC. Combining the CDR3 with reference TRBV19 and TRBJ2-5 gives the whole variable domain DGGITQSPKYLFRKEGQNVTLSCEQNLNHDAMYWYRQDPGQGLRLIYYSQIVNDFQKGDIAEGYSVSREKKESFPLTVTSAQKNPTAFYLCASSGFPRDETLYFGPGTRLLVL.

This clonotype was seen only once. A much bigger clone sits one base away, suggesting this may be a read error. This rearrangement joins TRBV24-1 to TRBJ2-1; D gene uncertain. The CDR3 contains 14 residues. CDR1 and CDR2 (germline): KGHDR, SFDVKD. The chain's CDR3 is CATSDSRPYNEHFF. The CDR3 nucleotides read TGTGCCACCAGTGATTCACGTCCGTACAATGAGCATTTCTTC.

Worth noting for this clonotype: This may be a read error, as it is one base from a much larger clone. The chain recombines TRBV6-2 or TRBV6-3 with TRBJ2-1, with TRBD2 as a possible D gene (5 bases). Germline CDR1 is MNHEY and CDR2 is SVGEGT. The CDR3 has 13 residues. The CDR3 DNA is TGTACCGTCATCGGGAACATAGACAATGAGCAGTTCTTC. Its protein is CTVIGNIDNEQFF.

In the case of this clonotype: It is likely a read error, because the conserved phenylalanine at the end of the CDR3 is missing. No DNA is shown, since the ends of the CDR3 on it are uncertain; the CDR3 is the one TCRdb lists. This chain connects TRBV20-1 to TRBJ2-4; the DNA was not used to check the table's D call, TRBD1. The CDR3 length is 12 residues, termini included. CDR1 is DFQATT, CDR2 SNEGSKA, per germline (reference sequence). This chain's CDR3 is CSASTGTTHPNH.

This clonotype came up many times. The V call is TRBV29-1, the J call TRBJ2-5; either TRBD1 or TRBD2 may fit D (7 bases each). CDR1 SQVTM and CDR2 ANQGSEA come from the germline V gene. The V end lost 7 bases, the J end lost 5 bases, and 14 bases lay between the germline ends. The CDR3 sequence is 12 residues long. CDR3 loop: CSARQGGETQYF. CDR3 coding DNA: TGCAGCGCCCGACAGGGAGGGGAGACCCAGTACTTC.

This clonotype has a single count. One end of the junction fails to match germline, which may point to a read error. V usage is TRBV6-2 or TRBV6-3 and J usage is TRBJ1-1; maybe TRBD1 (6 bases). The CDR3 is 13 amino acids. Germline V lookup: CDR1 MNHEY, CDR2 SVGEGT. The CDR3, as DNA: TGTACCAGCAGTACGGACAGTCACACTGAAGCTTTCTTT. Its translation is CTSSTDSHTEAFF.

The chain carries TRBV11-2 and TRBJ2-2; D ambiguous. Trimming removed 5 bases at V and 1 base at J, with 8 bases between. This CDR3 comprises 14 residues. The germline V gene has CDR1 SGHAT and CDR2 FQNNGV. CDR3 loop: CASSTGLNTGELFF. For the CDR3, the DNA is TGTGCCAGCAGCACCGGGTTGAACACCGGGGAGCTGTTTTTT. The full variable domain, rest sourced from reference TRBV11-2 and TRBJ2-2, is EAGVAQSPRYKIIEKRQSVAFWCNPISGHATLYWYQQILGQGPKLLIQFQNNGVVDDSQLPKDRFSAERLKGVDSTLKIQPAKLEDSAVYLCASSTGLNTGELFFGEGSRLTVL.

Worth noting for this clonotype: The germline gene is not matched at one end of the junction; a read error may be the cause. This chain links TRBV11-2 with TRBJ2-7, with D possibly being TRBD2 (6 bases). This CDR3 has 16 residues. Germline V gene lookup returns CDR1 SGHAT and CDR2 FQNNGV. The CDR3 is CASRLGYAEGPYEQYF. CDR3 bases: TGTGCCAGCAGGTTAGGATACGCGGAGGGCCCTTACGAGCAGTACTTC.

With respect to this clonotype: A junction boundary mismatches the germline segment, possibly from a read error. The CDR3 DNA reads TGTGGCAGCAGCAAAGGGGTCGGGGTCCTTGGCGAGCAGTACTTC. Protein sequence: CGSSKGVGVLGEQYF. The gene calls are TRBV7-8 and TRBJ2-7, with D possibly called TRBD1 or TRBD2 (5 bases each). The CDR3 runs to 15 residues. In germline, CDR1 is SGHVS, CDR2 FQNEAQ.

This clonotype was counted a few times. The DNA of the CDR3 is TGTGCCAGCAGTGTTTGGGCAGGCAATCAGCCCCAGCATTTT. Encoded protein: CASSVWAGNQPQHF. The chain has TRBV2 and TRBJ1-5; D remains unclear. Germline values: CDR1 SNHLY, CDR2 FYNNEI. CDR3 length equals 14 residues. The V end lost 4 bases, the J end lost 2 bases, and 9 bases lay between the germline ends.

Comments on this clonotype: Given a much more abundant clone one base away, this may be a read error. The genes are TRBV12-5 and TRBJ2-1; possible D gene TRBD1, 6 bases. The CDR3 extends over 16 amino acids. Germline V lookup: CDR1 LGHNT, CDR2 FRNRAP. DNA for the CDR3: TGTGTTAGTGCCTACGGACAGCCCAATGCCTACAATGAGCAGTTCTTC. Protein sequence: CVSAYGQPNAYNEQFF.

Ten or more counts support this clonotype. The chain is built from TRBV6-2 or TRBV6-3 and TRBJ2-7; D is possibly TRBD1 or TRBD2 (5 bases each). CDR1 is MNHEY and CDR2 is SVGEGT in the germline V gene. The CDR3 consists of 14 residues. Trimming stripped 5 bases from V and 1 base from J, with 12 bases between. The CDR3 sequence: CASSTRGGSYEQYF. For the CDR3, the DNA is TGTGCCAGCAGTACCCGGGGCGGATCCTACGAGCAGTACTTC.

This clonotype was seen many times. The V call is TRBV5-4, the J call TRBJ2-7; no definite D call. This CDR3 has 15 residues. V was pared by 4 bases and J by 4 bases, with 18 bases between. The germline gives CDR1 SGHNT, CDR2 YYREEE (reference sequence). The CDR3 here is CASSLSRPATYEQYF. In nucleotides, the CDR3 is TGTGCCAGCAGCCTATCAAGACCGGCAACTTACGAGCAGTACTTC.

Many counts were recorded for this clonotype. J is TRBJ1-4 and V is TRBV10-3; perhaps TRBD1 as D (5 bases). The V gene lost 3 bases and the J gene lost 7 bases, with 12 bases spanning the gap. Looked up from germline, CDR1 is ENHRY and CDR2 is SYGVKD. CDR3 length: 14 residues. The CDR3, as DNA: TGTGCCATCAGTGATGGCAGAACAGGTGAAAAACTGTTTTTT. Amino acid sequence: CAISDGRTGEKLFF.

With respect to this clonotype: A read error is possible here, since a much larger clone lies one base away. This chain connects TRBV6-2 or TRBV6-3 to TRBJ2-3; no firm D call. This CDR3 contains 13 residues. V shed 6 bases and J shed 3 bases, with 10 bases lying between them. Germline CDR1 reads MNHEY; CDR2 reads SVGEGT. In nucleotides, the CDR3 is TGTGCCAGCAGAAGAGTAGGAACAGATACGCAGTATTTT. Translating gives CASRRVGTDTQYF.

This clonotype qualifies as medium-sized. In DNA, the CDR3 is TGTGCCAGCAGTTTCGGGTACACCGATCAGCCCCAGCATTTT. Translation: CASSFGYTDQPQHF. The V gene is TRBV6-2 or TRBV6-3, the J gene TRBJ1-5; D call uncertain. There are 14 residues in the CDR3. The germline V gene has CDR1 MNHEY and CDR2 SVGEGT. Trimming cost V 4 bases and J 5 bases, with 12 bases left between them.

This clonotype has at least ten counts. The chain joins TRBV29-1 to TRBJ2-5; 12 nucleotides align to TRBD1. From germline, CDR1 is SQVTM and CDR2 ANQGSEA. The V and J ends lost 2 bases and 7 bases, in that order; junction bases with no gene match: 8. CDR3 length equals 15 residues. This CDR3 reads CSVERGQGAGGTQYF. CDR3 DNA sequence: TGCAGCGTTGAACGGGGACAGGGGGCTGGAGGGACCCAGTACTTC.

In regard to this clonotype: At one boundary the junction diverges from the germline segment, which might be a read error. This chain links TRBV4-2 with TRBJ1-1; D might be TRBD1 (5 bases). The CDR3 length is 16 residues. CDR1 is LGHNA and CDR2 is YNFKEQ in the germline V gene. Here the CDR3 reads CASSQERRGSLGEALF. The DNA for the CDR3 is TGTGCCAGCAGCCAAGAGAGGAGGGGCTCCCTCGGGGAAGCTCTCTTT.

This clonotype was counted many times. The V call is TRBV29-1, the J call TRBJ2-3; TRBD1 might be the D (5 bases). The germline V gene encodes CDR1 SQVTM and CDR2 ANQGSEA. The V and J ends lost 3 bases and 6 bases respectively, with 13 bases between them. CDR3 length: 13 amino acids. CDR3 amino acids: CSVEEFYRDTQYF. CDR3 DNA sequence: TGCAGCGTTGAGGAGTTCTACAGGGATACGCAGTATTTT.

Only a few counts were recorded for this clonotype. The rearrangement links TRBV7-8 to TRBJ2-3; 15 bases align to TRBD2. V shed 4 bases, J shed 2 bases, and the junction held 16 bases outside the gene matches. The CDR3 runs to 21 residues. CDR1 and CDR2 (germline): SGHVS, FQNEAQ. The CDR3 coding sequence is TGTGCCAGCAGCTCCCGGGATGGGACTAGCGGGGGGCAGGTATTCACAGATACGCAGTATTTT. Translation gives CASSSRDGTSGGQVFTDTQYF.

V usage is TRBV11-2 and J usage is TRBJ2-5; 7 bases align to TRBD1. The CDR3 length is 14 residues. Losses at the gene ends were 4 bases for V and 1 base for J; bases not matched to a gene: 3. Germline CDR1 and CDR2: SGHAT and FQNNGV. The CDR3 reads CASSSNRGQETQYF. The DNA of the CDR3 is TGTGCCAGCAGCTCGAACAGGGGCCAAGAGACCCAGTACTTC.

This clonotype was detected only once. This chain uses TRBV4-1 with TRBJ2-4; D is perhaps TRBD2 (5 bases). CDR3 size: 16 residues. CDR1 MGHRA and CDR2 YSYEKL come from the germline V gene. V was clipped by 6 bases and J by 6 bases, with 21 bases between them. Written as DNA, the CDR3 is TGCGCCAGCAGTCAGAACCTCGGGATGGCCGTAAACATTCAGTACTTC. Translating gives CASSQNLGMAVNIQYF.

As concerns this clonotype: It may be a read error: a sequence one base away is much more abundant. V gene TRBV20-1 combines with J gene TRBJ2-7; 14 bases map to TRBD2. The CDR3 runs 17 residues. CDR1 and CDR2 (germline): DFQATT, SNEGSKA (reference sequence). CDR3 region: CSARPGTSGSLSYKQYF. As DNA, the CDR3 is TGCAGTGCCCGGCCCGGGACTAGCGGGAGCCTCTCCTACAAGCAGTACTTC.

This clonotype has a handful of counts. Germline is not matched at one junction end, which may reflect a read error. The chain recombines TRBV12-3 or TRBV12-4 with TRBJ1-2, with unresolved D. This CDR3 is built from 16 residues. CDR3 amino acids: CTSSLGRQVNLYGYTF. The CDR3 region has the DNA TGTACCAGCAGTTTGGGCAGACAAGTAAACCTCTATGGCTACACCTTC.

On this clonotype: This may come from a read error, since a much larger clone is one base off. No conserved phenylalanine or tryptophan is present at the end of the CDR3, so a read error is the likely explanation. The CDR3 is CASSIGLANEQFI. The CDR3 DNA is TGCGCCAGCAGCATAGGACTAGCCAATGAGCAGTTCATC. The chain recombines TRBV10-1 with TRBJ2-1; 8 positions agree with TRBD2. Trimming took 6 bases from V and 6 from J; bases not matched to a gene: 4. The CDR3 is 13 amino acids. Germline V gives CDR1 WNHNN, CDR2 SYGVQD (reference sequence).

The chain carries TRBV6-2 or TRBV6-3 and TRBJ1-4; D is uncertain. Germline CDR1 reads MNHEY; CDR2 reads SVGEGT. V was shortened by 5 bases and J by 1 base, with 11 bases between the two germline ends. There are 15 residues in the CDR3. CDR3 sequence reads: CASSGTDETNEKLFF. CDR3 sequence (DNA): TGTGCCAGCAGTGGAACAGACGAAACTAATGAAAAACTGTTTTTT.

In this sample, this clonotype turned up once. Germline and junction disagree at one end, which may indicate a read error. This chain uses TRBV11-2 with TRBJ2-1; possible D gene TRBD1, 6 bases. The CDR3 extends over 19 amino acids. Germline CDR1 is SGHAT and CDR2 is FQNNGV. DNA for the CDR3: TGTGCCAACAGCTTAGAGCTGGGCGGTTGGGGGCTGGGTAACGATGAGCAGTTCTTC. It translates to CANSLELGGWGLGNDEQFF. Drawing the rest from reference TRBV11-2 and TRBJ2-1, the complete variable domain is EAGVAQSPRYKIIEKRQSVAFWCNPISGHATLYWYQQILGQGPKLLIQFQNNGVVDDSQLPKDRFSAERLKGVDSTLKIQPAKLEDSAVYLCANSLELGGWGLGNDEQFFGPGTRLTVL.